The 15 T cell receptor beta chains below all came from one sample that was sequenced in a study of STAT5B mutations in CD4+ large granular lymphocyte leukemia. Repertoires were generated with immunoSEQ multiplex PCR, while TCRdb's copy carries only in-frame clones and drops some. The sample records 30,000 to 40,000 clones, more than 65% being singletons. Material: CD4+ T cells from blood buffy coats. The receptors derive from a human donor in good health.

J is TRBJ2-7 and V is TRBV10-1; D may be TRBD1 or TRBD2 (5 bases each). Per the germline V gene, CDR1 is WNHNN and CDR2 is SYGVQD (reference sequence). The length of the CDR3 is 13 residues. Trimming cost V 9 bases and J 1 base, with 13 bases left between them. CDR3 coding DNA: TGCGCCAGTCCTGAGGGACGGTCCTACGAGCAGTACTTC. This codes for CASPEGRSYEQYF.

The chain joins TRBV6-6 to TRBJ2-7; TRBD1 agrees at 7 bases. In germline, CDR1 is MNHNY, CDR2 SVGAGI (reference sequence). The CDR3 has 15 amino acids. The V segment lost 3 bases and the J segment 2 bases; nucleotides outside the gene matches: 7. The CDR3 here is CASSYNGQAAYEQYF. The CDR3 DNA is TGTGCCAGCAGTTATAATGGACAGGCTGCCTACGAGCAGTACTTC.

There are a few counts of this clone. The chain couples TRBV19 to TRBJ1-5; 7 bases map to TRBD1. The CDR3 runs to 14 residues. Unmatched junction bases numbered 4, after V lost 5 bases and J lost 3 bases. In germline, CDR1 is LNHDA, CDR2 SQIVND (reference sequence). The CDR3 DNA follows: TGTGCCAGTAGTGTGGGACAGATCAATCAGCCCCAGCATTTT. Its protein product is CASSVGQINQPQHF.

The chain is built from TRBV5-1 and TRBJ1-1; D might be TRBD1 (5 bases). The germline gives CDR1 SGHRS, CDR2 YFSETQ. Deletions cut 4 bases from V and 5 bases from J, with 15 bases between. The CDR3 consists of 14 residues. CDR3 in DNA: TGCGCCAGCAGCATGCAGGGTAGTATTACTGAAGCTTTCTTT. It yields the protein CASSMQGSITEAFF.

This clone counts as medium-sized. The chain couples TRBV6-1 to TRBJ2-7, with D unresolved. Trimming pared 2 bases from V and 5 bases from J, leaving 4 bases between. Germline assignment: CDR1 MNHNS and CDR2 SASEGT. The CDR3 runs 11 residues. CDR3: CASSESNEQYF. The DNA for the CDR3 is TGTGCCAGCAGTGAAAGCAACGAGCAGTACTTC.

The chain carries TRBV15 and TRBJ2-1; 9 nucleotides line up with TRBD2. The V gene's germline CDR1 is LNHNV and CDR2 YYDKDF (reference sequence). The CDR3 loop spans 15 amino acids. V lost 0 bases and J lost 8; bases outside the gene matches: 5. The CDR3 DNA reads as TGTGCCACCAGCAGAGATCTAGCGGGATATTATGAGCAGTTCTTC. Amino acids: CATSRDLAGYYEQFF.

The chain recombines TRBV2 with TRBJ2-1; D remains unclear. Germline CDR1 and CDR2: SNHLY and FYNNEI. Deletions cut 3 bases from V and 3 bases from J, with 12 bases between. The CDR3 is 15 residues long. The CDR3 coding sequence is TGTGCCAGCAGTGATCGGGCGACCCTCTACAATGAGCAGTTCTTC. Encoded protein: CASSDRATLYNEQFF.

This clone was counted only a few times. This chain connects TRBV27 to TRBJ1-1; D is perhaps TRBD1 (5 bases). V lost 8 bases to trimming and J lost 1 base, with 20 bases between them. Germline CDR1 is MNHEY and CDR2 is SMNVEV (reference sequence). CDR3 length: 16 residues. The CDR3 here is CASLLFAGVRNTEAFF. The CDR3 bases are TGTGCCAGCCTACTCTTTGCGGGGGTACGGAACACTGAAGCTTTCTTT.

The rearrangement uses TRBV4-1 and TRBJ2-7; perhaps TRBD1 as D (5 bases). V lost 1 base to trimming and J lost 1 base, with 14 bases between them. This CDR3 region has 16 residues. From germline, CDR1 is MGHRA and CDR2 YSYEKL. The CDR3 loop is CASSQGFVGHSYEQYF. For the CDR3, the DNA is TGCGCCAGCAGCCAAGGGTTTGTGGGGCATTCCTACGAGCAGTACTTC.

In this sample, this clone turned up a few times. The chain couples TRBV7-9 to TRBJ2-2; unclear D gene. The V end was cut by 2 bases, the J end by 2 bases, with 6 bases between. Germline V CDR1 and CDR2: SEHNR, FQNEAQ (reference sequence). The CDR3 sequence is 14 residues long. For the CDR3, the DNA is TGTGCCAGCAGCTTAAGAGTAAACACCGGGGAGCTGTTTTTT. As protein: CASSLRVNTGELFF.

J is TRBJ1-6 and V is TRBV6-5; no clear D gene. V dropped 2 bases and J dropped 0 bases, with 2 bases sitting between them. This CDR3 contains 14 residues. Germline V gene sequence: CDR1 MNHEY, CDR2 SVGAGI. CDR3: CASSYSSYNSPLHF. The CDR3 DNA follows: TGTGCCAGCAGTTACAGCTCCTATAATTCACCCCTCCACTTT.

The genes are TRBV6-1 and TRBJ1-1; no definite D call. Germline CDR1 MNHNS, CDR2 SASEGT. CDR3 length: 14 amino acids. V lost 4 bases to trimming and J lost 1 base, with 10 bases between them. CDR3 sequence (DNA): TGTGCCAGCAGTGTAGTTAATGCGAACACTGAAGCTTTCTTT. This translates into CASSVVNANTEAFF.

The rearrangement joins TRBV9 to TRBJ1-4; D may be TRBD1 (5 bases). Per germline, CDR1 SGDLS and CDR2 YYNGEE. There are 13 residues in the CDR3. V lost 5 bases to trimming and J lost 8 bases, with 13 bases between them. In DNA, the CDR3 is TGTGCCAGCAGTGTCAGGGTGGGGGAAAAACTGTTTTTT. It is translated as CASSVRVGEKLFF.

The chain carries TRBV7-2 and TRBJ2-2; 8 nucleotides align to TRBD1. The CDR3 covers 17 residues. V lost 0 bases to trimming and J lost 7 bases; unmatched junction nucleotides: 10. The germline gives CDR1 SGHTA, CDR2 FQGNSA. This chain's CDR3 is CASSLAPTGVLGGELFF. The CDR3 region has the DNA TGTGCCAGCAGCTTAGCTCCGACAGGGGTTCTCGGCGGGGAGCTGTTTTTT.

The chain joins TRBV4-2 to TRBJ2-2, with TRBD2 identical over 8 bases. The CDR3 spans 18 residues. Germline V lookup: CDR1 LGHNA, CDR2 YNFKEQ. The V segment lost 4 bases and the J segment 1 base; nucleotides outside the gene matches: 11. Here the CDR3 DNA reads TGTGCCAGCAGCCGCCTGGGGGAGCGGGGGCGGAACACCGGGGAGCTGTTTTTT. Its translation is CASSRLGERGRNTGELFF.